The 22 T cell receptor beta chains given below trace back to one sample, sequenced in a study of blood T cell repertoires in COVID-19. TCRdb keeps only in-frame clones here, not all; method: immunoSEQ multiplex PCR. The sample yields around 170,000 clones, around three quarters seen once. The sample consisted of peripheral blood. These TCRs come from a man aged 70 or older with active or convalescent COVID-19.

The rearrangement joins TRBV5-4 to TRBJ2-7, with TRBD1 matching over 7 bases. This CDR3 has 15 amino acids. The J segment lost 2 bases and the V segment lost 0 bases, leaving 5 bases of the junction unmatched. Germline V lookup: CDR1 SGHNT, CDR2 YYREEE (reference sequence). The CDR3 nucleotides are TGTGCCAGCAGCTTGGCCCCGACAGGGACCTACGAGCAGTACTTC. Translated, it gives CASSLAPTGTYEQYF.

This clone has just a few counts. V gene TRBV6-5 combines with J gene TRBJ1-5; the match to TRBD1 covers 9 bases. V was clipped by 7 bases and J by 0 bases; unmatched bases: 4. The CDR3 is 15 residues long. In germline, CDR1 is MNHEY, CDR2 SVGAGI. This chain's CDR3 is CASKTGGNSNQPQHF. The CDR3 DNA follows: TGTGCCAGCAAGACAGGGGGAAATAGCAATCAGCCCCAGCATTTT.

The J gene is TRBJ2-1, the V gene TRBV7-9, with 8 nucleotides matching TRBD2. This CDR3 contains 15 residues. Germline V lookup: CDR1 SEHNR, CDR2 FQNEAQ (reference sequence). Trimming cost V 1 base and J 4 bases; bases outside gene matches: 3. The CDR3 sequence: CASSLEAGVYNEQFF. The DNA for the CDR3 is TGTGCCAGCAGCTTAGAAGCGGGGGTATACAATGAGCAGTTCTTC.

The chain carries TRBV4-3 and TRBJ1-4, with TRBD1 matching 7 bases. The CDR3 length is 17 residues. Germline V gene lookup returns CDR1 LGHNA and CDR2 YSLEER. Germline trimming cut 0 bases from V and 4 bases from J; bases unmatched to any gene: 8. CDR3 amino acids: CASSQEVPTGNNEKLFF. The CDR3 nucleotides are TGCGCCAGCAGCCAAGAGGTTCCGACAGGGAATAATGAAAAACTGTTTTTT.

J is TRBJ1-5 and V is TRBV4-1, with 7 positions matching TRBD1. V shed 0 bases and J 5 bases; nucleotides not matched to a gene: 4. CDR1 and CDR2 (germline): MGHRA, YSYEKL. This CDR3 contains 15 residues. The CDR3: CASSQDGGGYQPQHF. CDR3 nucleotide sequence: TGCGCCAGCAGCCAAGATGGAGGGGGCTATCAGCCCCAGCATTTT.

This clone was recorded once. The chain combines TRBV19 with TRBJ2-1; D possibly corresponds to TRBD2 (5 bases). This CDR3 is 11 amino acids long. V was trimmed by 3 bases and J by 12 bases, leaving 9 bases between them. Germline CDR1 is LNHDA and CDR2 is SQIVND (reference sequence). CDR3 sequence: CASSILGGQFF. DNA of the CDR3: TGTGCCAGTAGTATCCTCGGAGGGCAGTTCTTC.

CDR3 nucleotide sequence: TGTGCCAGCAGTCCTGTCGGGAACACTGAAGCTTTCTTT. The encoded protein is CASSPVGNTEAFF. The genes are TRBV7-9 and TRBJ1-1; D remains ambiguous. Germline loops: CDR1 SEHNR, CDR2 FQNEAQ (reference sequence). Trimming took off 6 bases at V and 1 base at J, with 9 bases between the two ends. This CDR3 has 13 residues. Combining the CDR3 with reference TRBV7-9 and TRBJ1-1 gives the whole variable domain DTGVSQNPRHKITKRGQNVTFRCDPISEHNRLYWYRQTLGQGPEFLTYFQNEAQLEKSRLLSDRFSAERPKGSFSTLEIQRTEQGDSAMYLCASSPVGNTEAFFGQGTRLTVV.

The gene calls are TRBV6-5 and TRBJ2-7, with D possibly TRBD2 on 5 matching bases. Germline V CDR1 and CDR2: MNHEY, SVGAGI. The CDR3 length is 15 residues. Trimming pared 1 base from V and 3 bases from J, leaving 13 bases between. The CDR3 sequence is CASSYLVPGGYEQYF. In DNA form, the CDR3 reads TGTGCCAGCAGTTACTTGGTCCCAGGAGGCTACGAGCAGTACTTC.

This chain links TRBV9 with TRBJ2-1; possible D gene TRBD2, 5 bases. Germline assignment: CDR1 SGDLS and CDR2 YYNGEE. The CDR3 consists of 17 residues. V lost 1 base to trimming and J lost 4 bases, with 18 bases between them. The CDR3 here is CASSVRGSPIKYNEQFF. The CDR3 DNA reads TGTGCCAGCAGCGTACGGGGTAGCCCGATAAAATACAATGAGCAGTTCTTC.

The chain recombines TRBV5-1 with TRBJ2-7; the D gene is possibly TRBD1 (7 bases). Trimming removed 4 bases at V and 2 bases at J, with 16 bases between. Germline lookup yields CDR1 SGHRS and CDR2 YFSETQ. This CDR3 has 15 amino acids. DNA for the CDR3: TGCGCCAGCAGCCCAGGGGGGAGCGGCCCCTACGAGCAGTACTTC. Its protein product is CASSPGGSGPYEQYF.

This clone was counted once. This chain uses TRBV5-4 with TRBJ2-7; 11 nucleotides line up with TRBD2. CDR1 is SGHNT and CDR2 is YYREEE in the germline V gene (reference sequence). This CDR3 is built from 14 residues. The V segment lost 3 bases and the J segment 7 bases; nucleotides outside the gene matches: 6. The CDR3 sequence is CASSYGLAGSEQYF. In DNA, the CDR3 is TGTGCCAGCAGCTACGGACTAGCGGGTAGTGAGCAGTACTTC.

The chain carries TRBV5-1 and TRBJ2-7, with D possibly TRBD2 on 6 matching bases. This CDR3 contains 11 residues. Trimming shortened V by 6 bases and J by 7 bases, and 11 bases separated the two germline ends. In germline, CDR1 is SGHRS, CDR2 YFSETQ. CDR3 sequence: CASTGGWEQYF. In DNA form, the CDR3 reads TGCGCCAGCACCGGGGGTTGGGAGCAGTACTTC.

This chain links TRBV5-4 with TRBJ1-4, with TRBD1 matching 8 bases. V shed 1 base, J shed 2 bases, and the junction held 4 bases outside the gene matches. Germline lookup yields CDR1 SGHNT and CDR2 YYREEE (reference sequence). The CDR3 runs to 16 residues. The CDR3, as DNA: TGTGCCAGCAGCTTGTCTCGACAGGGGACTAATGAAAAACTGTTTTTT. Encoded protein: CASSLSRQGTNEKLFF.

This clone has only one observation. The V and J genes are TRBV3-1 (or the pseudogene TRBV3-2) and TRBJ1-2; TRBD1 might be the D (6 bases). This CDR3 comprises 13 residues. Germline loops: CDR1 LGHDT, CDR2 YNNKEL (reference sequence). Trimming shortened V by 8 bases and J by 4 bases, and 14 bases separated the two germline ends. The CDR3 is CASQAGAGYGYTF. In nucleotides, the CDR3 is TGTGCCAGCCAAGCAGGGGCCGGCTATGGCTACACCTTC.

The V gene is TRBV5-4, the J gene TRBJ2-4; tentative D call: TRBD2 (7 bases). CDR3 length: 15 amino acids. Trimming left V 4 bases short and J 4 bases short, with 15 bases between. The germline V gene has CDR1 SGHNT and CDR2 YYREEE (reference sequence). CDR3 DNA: TGTGCCAGCAGCCCCGGGGGGCAGGTTAAAAACATTCAGTACTTC. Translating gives CASSPGGQVKNIQYF.

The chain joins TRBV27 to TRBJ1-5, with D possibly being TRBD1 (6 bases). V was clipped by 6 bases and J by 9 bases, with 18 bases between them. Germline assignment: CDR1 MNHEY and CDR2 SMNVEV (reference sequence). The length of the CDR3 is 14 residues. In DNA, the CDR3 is TGTGCCAGCAGCAGGGGCCTGGGTGACTGGCCCCAGCATTTT. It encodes CASSRGLGDWPQHF.

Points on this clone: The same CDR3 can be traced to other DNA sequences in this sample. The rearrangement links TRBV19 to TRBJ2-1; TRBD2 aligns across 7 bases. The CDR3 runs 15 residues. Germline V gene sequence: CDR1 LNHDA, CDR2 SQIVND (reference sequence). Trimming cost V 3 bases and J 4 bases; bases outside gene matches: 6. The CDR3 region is CASSIGGGGYNEQFF. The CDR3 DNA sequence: TGTGCCAGTAGTATCGGCGGGGGTGGGTACAATGAGCAGTTCTTC.

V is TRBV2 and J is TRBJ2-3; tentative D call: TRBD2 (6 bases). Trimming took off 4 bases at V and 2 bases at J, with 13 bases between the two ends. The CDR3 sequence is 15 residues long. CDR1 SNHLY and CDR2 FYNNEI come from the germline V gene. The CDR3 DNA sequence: TGTGCCAGCAGTGCGACTAGGAGTTTCACAGATACGCAGTATTTT. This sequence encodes CASSATRSFTDTQYF.

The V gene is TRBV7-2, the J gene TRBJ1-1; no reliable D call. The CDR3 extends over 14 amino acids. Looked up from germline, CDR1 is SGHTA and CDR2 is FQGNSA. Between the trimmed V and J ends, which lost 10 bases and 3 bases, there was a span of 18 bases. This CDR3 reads CAIPAGGSYTEAFF. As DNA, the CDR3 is TGTGCCATCCCCGCGGGAGGGAGCTACACTGAAGCTTTCTTT.

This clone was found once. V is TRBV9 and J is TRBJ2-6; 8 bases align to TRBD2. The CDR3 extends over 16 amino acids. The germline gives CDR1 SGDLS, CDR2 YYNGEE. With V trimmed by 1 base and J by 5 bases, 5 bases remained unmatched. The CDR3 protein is CASSVSVAGWANVLTF. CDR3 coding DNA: TGTGCCAGCAGCGTATCGGTAGCGGGGTGGGCCAACGTCCTGACTTTC.

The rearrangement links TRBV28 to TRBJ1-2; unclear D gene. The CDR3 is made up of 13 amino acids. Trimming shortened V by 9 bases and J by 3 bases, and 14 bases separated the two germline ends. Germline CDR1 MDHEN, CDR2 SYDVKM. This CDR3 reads CASTSTGYYGYTF. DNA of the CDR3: TGTGCCAGTACGAGTACCGGTTACTATGGCTACACCTTC.

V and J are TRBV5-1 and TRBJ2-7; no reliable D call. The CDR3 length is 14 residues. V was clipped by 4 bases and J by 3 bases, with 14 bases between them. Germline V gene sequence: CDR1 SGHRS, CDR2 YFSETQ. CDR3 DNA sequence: TGCGCCAGCAGCATACGACAAAGAAGCTACGAGCAGTACTTC. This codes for CASSIRQRSYEQYF.